The T cell receptor beta chain described here comes from a study of blood T cell repertoires in COVID-19. The wider study: Samples taken during acute and convalescent COVID-19 were collected in the United States, Italy and Spain. From T cells, B-cell-depleted T cells, or PBMCs came the material, which was cDNA or gDNA.

Produced via immunoSEQ multiplex PCR; TCRdb's table is partial and in-frame only. The repertoire holds 230,000 or so clones, with roughly 84% as singletons. Germline V gene lookup returns CDR1 GTSNPN and CDR2 SVGIG (reference sequence). Germline trimming cut 7 bases from V and 10 bases from J; bases unmatched to any gene: 18. This CDR3 comprises 15 residues. This clone showed up just a few times. This receptor was obtained from a woman in her thirties or forties who had recovered from COVID-19. This chain links TRBV30 with TRBJ2-1; TRBD2 matches at 8 bases. The sequencing input was peripheral blood. The CDR3 bases are TGTGCCTCTGGAGATCAGGCCAGCGGGGGTGAGGAGCAGTTCTTC. Protein sequence: CASGDQASGGEEQFF.